Sequencing of this T cell receptor beta chain was carried out in a study of blood T cell repertoires in COVID-19. Overall study context: Acute and convalescent COVID-19 specimens originated in the United States, Italy and Spain.

In the original workflow: Estimated nucleated cell counts came from reference gene primer amplification. Assay: immunoSEQ multiplex PCR; the TCRdb copy retains only in-frame clones and omits some. V, J and clone size reflect that table, while D and trimming were determined from the DNA. The table has fewer than 250,000 clones, roughly nine tenths seen once. The material sequenced was peripheral blood. This receptor was identified in a man aged 25 to 40 with acute or convalescent COVID-19.

The DNA for the CDR3 is TGTGCCAGTACAACCTCCCGACAGGGTTATAATTCACCCCTCCACTTT. Translating gives CASTTSRQGYNSPLHF. J is TRBJ1-6 and V is TRBV19; 7 nucleotides agree with TRBD1. CDR1 and CDR2 (germline): LNHDA, SQIVND (reference sequence). V shed 7 bases, J shed 4 bases, and the junction held 10 bases outside the gene matches. The CDR3 spans 16 residues.